What follows describes a single TCR beta chain. The record originates from a study of blood T cell repertoires in COVID-19. About the research overall: Spain, Italy and the United States supplied samples that represented acute and convalescent COVID-19. Sample material is recorded as cDNA or gDNA derived from T cells, B-cell-depleted T cells, or PBMCs.

In the study's own analysis: Estimation of nucleated cell counts was performed using reference gene primer amplification. TCRdb's table, derived via immunoSEQ multiplex PCR, lists solely in-frame clones and lacks some. Clone size and V and J calls were adopted from that table, with D and trimming inferred from the DNA. The sample has some 45,000 clones, approximately 85% seen once. This sequence originates from a woman older than 75 with acute or convalescent COVID-19. What was sequenced was peripheral blood.

Written as DNA, the CDR3 is TGTGCCAGCAGTTTATCCCCAGGGATGAACGACCAGCCCCAGCATTTT. Its protein is CASSLSPGMNDQPQHF. This sequence joins TRBV28 and TRBJ1-5, with TRBD1 as a possible D gene (5 bases). Trimming stripped 1 base from V and 7 bases from J, with 17 bases between. The germline V gene has CDR1 MDHEN and CDR2 SYDVKM. The CDR3 loop spans 16 amino acids.